A selection of T cell receptor beta chains follows, all from one sample in a study of blood T cell repertoires in COVID-19. Sequenced by immunoSEQ multiplex PCR; TCRdb stores in-frame clones only, minus some. This table holds some 170,000 clones, 70% to 80% found once. Sequences were obtained from peripheral blood. The receptors were sampled from a man aged 60 to 69 with acute or convalescent COVID-19. CDR3s include the opening cysteine and the closing phenylalanine or tryptophan. A D gene is named only where the DNA matches it firmly. Clone size is not always given. Where it is, it says once, few, many or a class for expanded clones.

>-|TRBV5-1|-|TRBJ2-7
CASSLPSSEEQYF
TGCGCCAGCAGCTTGCCTAGCTCGGAGGAGCAGTACTTC
>TRBD1|TRBV5-1|-|TRBJ1-2
CASSLDSGQSNYGYTF
TGCGCCAGCAGCTTGGATTCGGGACAGAGTAACTATGGCTACACCTTC
>TRBD1|TRBV28|once|TRBJ1-2
CASSSPGQGGSYGYTF
TGTGCCAGCAGTTCGCCGGGACAGGGAGGAAGCTATGGCTACACCTTC
>-|TRBV27|-|TRBJ2-7
CASSPLSPLSSYEQYF
TGTGCCAGCAGCCCTCTAAGCCCTTTGAGCTCCTACGAGCAGTACTTC
>-|TRBV30|-|TRBJ1-2
CAWRVGQGPSYGYTF
TGTGCCTGGAGGGTAGGCCAGGGGCCGAGCTATGGCTACACCTTC
>-|TRBV20-1|-|TRBJ1-1
CSASFGQGFMNTEAFF
TGCAGTGCTAGTTTCGGTCAGGGATTCATGAACACTGAAGCTTTCTTT
>-|TRBV5-5|-|TRBJ1-3
CASSSRGSGNTIYF
TGTGCCAGCAGCTCCAGGGGATCTGGAAACACCATATATTTT
>TRBD2|TRBV3-1/TRBV3-2|-|TRBJ2-5
CASSRPSGGAVGETQYF
TGTGCCAGCAGCCGGCCTAGCGGGGGGGCGGTTGGAGAGACCCAGTACTTC
>-|TRBV11-2|-|TRBJ2-5
CASSLDLKTQYF
TGTGCCAGCAGCTTAGATCTAAAGACCCAGTACTTC
>TRBD1|TRBV9|-|TRBJ1-4
CASSTGQPGEKLFF
TGTGCCAGCAGCACGGGACAGCCCGGCGAAAAACTGTTTTTT
>-|TRBV29-1|-|TRBJ1-1
CSVDRGGEAFF
TGCAGCGTTGACCGGGGGGGTGAAGCTTTCTTT
>-|TRBV12-3/TRBV12-4|-|TRBJ2-3
CASSPQGDTQYF
TGTGCCAGCAGCCCTCAGGGGGATACGCAGTATTTT
>-|TRBV10-3|-|TRBJ2-1
CATRPEGAGNNEQFF
TGTGCCACCCGGCCGGAAGGGGCGGGAAACAATGAGCAGTTCTTC
>-|TRBV19|-|TRBJ1-4
CASNEAFNEKLFF
TGTGCCAGTAATGAAGCCTTTAATGAAAAACTGTTTTTT
>-|TRBV9|-|TRBJ2-7
CASSVRDTAYEQYF
TGTGCCAGCAGCGTCCGGGACACCGCCTACGAGCAGTACTTC
>-|TRBV5-1|-|TRBJ1-1
CASSLIQGPEDTEAFF
TGCGCCAGCAGTCTCATACAGGGCCCAGAGGACACTGAAGCTTTCTTT
>TRBD1|TRBV9|-|TRBJ2-2
CASSVSSGQGNTGELFF
TGTGCCAGCAGCGTAAGCTCCGGACAGGGGAACACCGGGGAGCTGTTTTTT
>TRBD1|TRBV7-9|-|TRBJ1-1
CASSRTKTGGETEAFF
TGTGCCAGCAGCCGAACCAAGACAGGGGGCGAAACTGAAGCTTTCTTT
>TRBD2|TRBV5-1|-|TRBJ2-3
CASSLRGVTDTQYF
TGCGCCAGCAGCTTACGGGGGGTCACAGATACGCAGTATTTT
>-|TRBV30|-|TRBJ1-1
CAWRGTANTEAFF
TGTGCCTGGAGGGGGACTGCGAACACTGAAGCTTTCTTT
>-|TRBV3-1/TRBV3-2|-|TRBJ1-2
CASSQDIGLGYGYTF
TGTGCCAGCAGCCAAGATATTGGGCTGGGCTATGGCTACACCTTC
>-|TRBV11-2|-|TRBJ2-5
CASSLGSGLVQETQYF
TGTGCCAGCAGCTTGGGGTCCGGACTGGTCCAAGAGACCCAGTACTTC
>-|TRBV5-1|-|TRBJ1-1
CASSILPRSSTEAFF
TGCGCCAGCAGCATCCTTCCCCGGTCAAGCACTGAAGCTTTCTTT
>-|TRBV27|-|TRBJ1-1
CASSLLGMAFMNTEAFF
TGTGCCAGCAGTTTACTCGGGATGGCCTTTATGAACACTGAAGCTTTCTTT
>TRBD2|TRBV10-3|once|TRBJ2-5
CAISESTSREETQYF
TGTGCCATCAGTGAGTCGACTAGCAGGGAAGAGACCCAGTACTTC
>-|TRBV6-5|-|TRBJ1-1
CATNRATNTEAFF
TGTGCCACCAACAGGGCGACGAACACTGAAGCTTTCTTT